This is a list of T cell receptor beta chains from one sample in a study of blood T cell repertoires in COVID-19. Data came from immunoSEQ multiplex PCR; TCRdb stores just in-frame clones and leaves some out. The sample shows 200,000 to 250,000 clones, about 80% of them seen only once. The sample was PBMCs or T cells enriched from blood (not recorded which). The receptors were sampled from a man aged 60-69 years who had recovered from COVID-19. Both conserved end residues are part of each CDR3. The order of the fields is J gene, clone size, D gene, V gene, CDR3 DNA, CDR3 protein. A D gene is named only where the DNA matches it firmly. The size entry is marked missing in some rows and otherwise reads once, few, many or a size class.

j_gene: TRBJ1-6
abundance: .
d_gene: .
v_gene: TRBV5-1
CDR3nt: TGCGCCAGCAGCTTGGTCCCCTTTGATAATTCACCCCTCCACTTT
CDR3aa: CASSLVPFDNSPLHF

j_gene: TRBJ1-3
abundance: .
d_gene: .
v_gene: TRBV6-5
CDR3nt: TGTGCCAGCAGCCGGGACAGAAACACCATATATTTT
CDR3aa: CASSRDRNTIYF

j_gene: TRBJ2-1
abundance: .
d_gene: TRBD1
v_gene: TRBV3-1/TRBV3-2
CDR3nt: TGTGCCAGCAGCCCCAGTCCCTCCCCAGGGGGTAATGAGCAGTTCTTC
CDR3aa: CASSPSPSPGGNEQFF

j_gene: TRBJ1-4
abundance: .
d_gene: TRBD1
v_gene: TRBV7-9
CDR3nt: TGTGCCAGCAGCTCCAGACAGGGGAGAGAAAAACTGTTTTTT
CDR3aa: CASSSRQGREKLFF

j_gene: TRBJ2-2
abundance: few
d_gene: .
v_gene: TRBV5-1
CDR3nt: TGCGCCAGCAGCAAGGGCGCGGGCACCGGGGAGCTGTTTTTT
CDR3aa: CASSKGAGTGELFF

j_gene: TRBJ2-1
abundance: .
d_gene: TRBD2
v_gene: TRBV4-3
CDR3nt: TGCGCCAGCAGCCTAGGGACTAGCCTTGCTGAGCAGTTCTTC
CDR3aa: CASSLGTSLAEQFF

j_gene: TRBJ2-1
abundance: .
d_gene: .
v_gene: TRBV5-8
CDR3nt: TGTGCCAGCAGCTTGGCGGACAGCCCCTCCTACAATGAGCAGTTCTTC
CDR3aa: CASSLADSPSYNEQFF

j_gene: TRBJ1-6
abundance: once
d_gene: TRBD1
v_gene: TRBV6-6
CDR3nt: TGTGCCAGCAGTCAACCCCGGGACAGGCCTACCCCTAATTCACCCCTCCACTTT
CDR3aa: CASSQPRDRPTPNSPLHF

j_gene: TRBJ2-7
abundance: .
d_gene: .
v_gene: TRBV11-2
CDR3nt: TGTGCCAGCAGCTTAGAACTGCCGTACGAGCAGTACTTC
CDR3aa: CASSLELPYEQYF

j_gene: TRBJ1-2
abundance: .
d_gene: .
v_gene: TRBV18
CDR3nt: TGTGCCAGCTCACCCCCCGAGCTGAGCGGCTACACCTTC
CDR3aa: CASSPPELSGYTF

j_gene: TRBJ1-1
abundance: .
d_gene: TRBD1
v_gene: TRBV5-8
CDR3nt: TGTGCCAGCAGCTTGGACTGGGACAGGGGATTCGTGAACACTGAAGCTTTCTTT
CDR3aa: CASSLDWDRGFVNTEAFF

j_gene: TRBJ2-3
abundance: .
d_gene: TRBD1
v_gene: TRBV11-3
CDR3nt: TGTGCCAGCAGCTTAGAAGGGGGCCAGCCCACAGATACGCAGTATTTT
CDR3aa: CASSLEGGQPTDTQYF

j_gene: TRBJ1-2
abundance: .
d_gene: .
v_gene: TRBV7-2
CDR3nt: TGTGCCAGCAGCTTAGAGGGGGAGGGGCCACGCTATGGCTACACCTTC
CDR3aa: CASSLEGEGPRYGYTF

j_gene: TRBJ2-2
abundance: .
d_gene: TRBD2
v_gene: TRBV7-9
CDR3nt: TGTGCCAGCAGCCAAACTAGCGGGGGGGCCGCCGGGGAGCTGTTTTTT
CDR3aa: CASSQTSGGAAGELFF

j_gene: TRBJ1-2
abundance: .
d_gene: TRBD1
v_gene: TRBV2
CDR3nt: TGTGCCAGCCGCTTGACAGGGGCCAACTATGGCTACACCTTC
CDR3aa: CASRLTGANYGYTF

j_gene: TRBJ2-1
abundance: .
d_gene: TRBD2
v_gene: TRBV5-1
CDR3nt: TGCGCCAGCAGCTTGGGGACTAGTGGTGAGCAGTTCTTC
CDR3aa: CASSLGTSGEQFF

j_gene: TRBJ1-1
abundance: .
d_gene: .
v_gene: TRBV7-8
CDR3nt: TGTGCCAGCAGCTTAGGGGCGTGGGAGGGCGCTGAAGCTTTCTTT
CDR3aa: CASSLGAWEGAEAFF

j_gene: TRBJ1-6
abundance: .
d_gene: .
v_gene: TRBV7-3
CDR3nt: TGTGCCAGCAGCTTGGGGATCGGGGGGCCTAATTCACCCCTCCACTTT
CDR3aa: CASSLGIGGPNSPLHF

j_gene: TRBJ2-5
abundance: .
d_gene: .
v_gene: TRBV7-2
CDR3nt: TGTGCCAGCAGCTTTAAAGAGACCCAGTACTTC
CDR3aa: CASSFKETQYF

j_gene: TRBJ1-6
abundance: .
d_gene: .
v_gene: TRBV12-3/TRBV12-4
CDR3nt: TGTGCCAGCAGTTTGGGCAGAAGCTCACCCCTCCACTTT
CDR3aa: CASSLGRSSPLHF

j_gene: TRBJ2-5
abundance: .
d_gene: TRBD2
v_gene: TRBV4-3
CDR3nt: TGCGCCAGCAGCCAAGATCGCGGGGGGGGCGTGGAGACCCAGTACTTC
CDR3aa: CASSQDRGGGVETQYF

j_gene: TRBJ2-3
abundance: .
d_gene: TRBD2
v_gene: TRBV7-8
CDR3nt: TGTGCCAGCAGCTTCACTAGCGGGGGGTCAGATACGCAGTATTTT
CDR3aa: CASSFTSGGSDTQYF

j_gene: TRBJ1-1
abundance: .
d_gene: TRBD1
v_gene: TRBV6-2/TRBV6-3
CDR3nt: TGTGCCAGCAGTAACAGGGGGCGGTGGACTGAAGCTTTCTTT
CDR3aa: CASSNRGRWTEAFF

j_gene: TRBJ2-2
abundance: few
d_gene: .
v_gene: TRBV5-1
CDR3nt: TGCGCCAGCAGCTTGGATTTCGGCGCCCTGAGGACCGGGGAGCTGTTTTTT
CDR3aa: CASSLDFGALRTGELFF

j_gene: TRBJ1-1
abundance: .
d_gene: TRBD1
v_gene: TRBV6-5
CDR3nt: TGTGCCAGCAGGCCAGGGACAGTAAACACTGAAGCTTTCTTT
CDR3aa: CASRPGTVNTEAFF

j_gene: TRBJ2-3
abundance: few
d_gene: TRBD2
v_gene: TRBV5-6
CDR3nt: TGTGCCAGCAGCCCATCCCGGGGACTAGCGGGGGCAGATACGCAGTATTTT
CDR3aa: CASSPSRGLAGADTQYF

j_gene: TRBJ1-2
abundance: once
d_gene: .
v_gene: TRBV6-5
CDR3nt: TGTGCCAGCAGTTACGGGCCAGGGGCTAACTATGGCTACACCTTC
CDR3aa: CASSYGPGANYGYTF

j_gene: TRBJ2-5
abundance: .
d_gene: TRBD1
v_gene: TRBV4-2
CDR3nt: TGTGCCAGCAGCCAAGATCCCCAGGGGGCTGTGGAGACCCAGTACTTC
CDR3aa: CASSQDPQGAVETQYF

j_gene: TRBJ1-1
abundance: .
d_gene: .
v_gene: TRBV19
CDR3nt: TGTGCCAGCTCCAAGGGGTTGAACACTGAAGCTTTCTTT
CDR3aa: CASSKGLNTEAFF

j_gene: TRBJ2-7
abundance: .
d_gene: TRBD1
v_gene: TRBV18
CDR3nt: TGTGCCAGCTCACCACCGGTGACAGGGGGCGAGCAGTACTTC
CDR3aa: CASSPPVTGGEQYF

j_gene: TRBJ1-5
abundance: .
d_gene: .
v_gene: TRBV7-8
CDR3nt: TGTGCCAGCAGCTTAGCCCAGGCCTATCAGCCCCAGCATTTT
CDR3aa: CASSLAQAYQPQHF

j_gene: TRBJ1-2
abundance: .
d_gene: .
v_gene: TRBV6-5
CDR3nt: TGTGCCAGCAGCAAAACCGGGACGCGGGGCTATGGCTACACCTTC
CDR3aa: CASSKTGTRGYGYTF

j_gene: TRBJ1-2
abundance: .
d_gene: .
v_gene: TRBV12-5
CDR3nt: TGTGCTAGTGGTTTGGTACTAGGGACACCACCCGGTGGCTACACCTTC
CDR3aa: CASGLVLGTPPGGYTF

j_gene: TRBJ1-2
abundance: .
d_gene: TRBD1
v_gene: TRBV19
CDR3nt: TGTGCCAGTAGTGTTAGACAGGGTCATGGCTACACCTTC
CDR3aa: CASSVRQGHGYTF

j_gene: TRBJ1-1
abundance: once
d_gene: .
v_gene: TRBV10-3
CDR3nt: TGTGCCATCAGGCCGACCGGGGACACTGAAGCTTTCTTT
CDR3aa: CAIRPTGDTEAFF

j_gene: TRBJ1-3
abundance: once
d_gene: TRBD1
v_gene: TRBV6-5
CDR3nt: TGTGCCAGCATCCAACAGGGGTCCCCTGGAAACACCATATATTTT
CDR3aa: CASIQQGSPGNTIYF

j_gene: TRBJ1-5
abundance: few
d_gene: .
v_gene: TRBV5-8
CDR3nt: TGTGCCAGCAGCTTGCGGTGGGGCAGGGGCAGCAATCAGCCCCAGCATTTT
CDR3aa: CASSLRWGRGSNQPQHF

j_gene: TRBJ1-5
abundance: .
d_gene: .
v_gene: TRBV6-5
CDR3nt: TGTGCCAGCAGTTCCCGGGGGGGGCGCAATCAGCCCCAGCATTTT
CDR3aa: CASSSRGGRNQPQHF

j_gene: TRBJ2-7
abundance: .
d_gene: TRBD1
v_gene: TRBV29-1
CDR3nt: TGCAGCGTTACGGGACAGTCAGTCTACGAGCAGTACTTC
CDR3aa: CSVTGQSVYEQYF

j_gene: TRBJ2-7
abundance: .
d_gene: .
v_gene: TRBV3-1/TRBV3-2
CDR3nt: TGTGCCAGCAGTCACCGGGACAAACCATCCTACGAGCAGTACTTC
CDR3aa: CASSHRDKPSYEQYF

j_gene: TRBJ1-3
abundance: .
d_gene: TRBD1
v_gene: TRBV10-2
CDR3nt: TGCGCCAGCACGACAGGGTACGGAAACACCATATATTTT
CDR3aa: CASTTGYGNTIYF

j_gene: TRBJ2-7
abundance: .
d_gene: TRBD1
v_gene: TRBV4-2
CDR3nt: TGTGCCAGCAGCCAAGCGTTCCGGGACAGGGTTTCCTACGAGCAGTACTTC
CDR3aa: CASSQAFRDRVSYEQYF

j_gene: TRBJ1-3
abundance: .
d_gene: TRBD1
v_gene: TRBV19
CDR3nt: TGTGCCAGTAGTGTCCGACAGGGGCTCTCTGGAAACACCATATATTTT
CDR3aa: CASSVRQGLSGNTIYF

j_gene: TRBJ1-1
abundance: .
d_gene: .
v_gene: TRBV5-1
CDR3nt: TGCGCCAGCAGCTTGGGCAACGCACTAAATGAAGCTTTCTTT
CDR3aa: CASSLGNALNEAFF

j_gene: TRBJ1-1
abundance: .
d_gene: TRBD1
v_gene: TRBV11-3
CDR3nt: TGTGCCAGCAGCTTAGGGACAGGGGCCACTGAAGCTTTCTTT
CDR3aa: CASSLGTGATEAFF

j_gene: TRBJ1-6
abundance: few
d_gene: TRBD1
v_gene: TRBV9
CDR3nt: TGTGCCAGCAGCGTAGACCCAGGGGGCGCGAATTCACCCCTCCACTTT
CDR3aa: CASSVDPGGANSPLHF

j_gene: TRBJ1-4
abundance: .
d_gene: .
v_gene: TRBV7-9
CDR3nt: TGTGCCAGCAGCTTTGGAGGAGGAACCAATGAAAAACTGTTTTTT
CDR3aa: CASSFGGGTNEKLFF

j_gene: TRBJ2-1
abundance: few
d_gene: TRBD2
v_gene: TRBV10-1
CDR3nt: TGCGCCAGCAGTGAGAGCGGTAGCGGGGGGCCCGACGGGTATGAGCAGTTCTTC
CDR3aa: CASSESGSGGPDGYEQFF

j_gene: TRBJ2-3
abundance: .
d_gene: .
v_gene: TRBV5-4
CDR3nt: TGTGCCAGCAGCTTACCGACGGAGGGAGATACGCAGTATTTT
CDR3aa: CASSLPTEGDTQYF

j_gene: TRBJ1-2
abundance: .
d_gene: .
v_gene: TRBV28
CDR3nt: TGTGCCAGCAGCCTGACATACGACTATGGCTACACCTTC
CDR3aa: CASSLTYDYGYTF

j_gene: TRBJ1-4
abundance: once
d_gene: .
v_gene: TRBV5-1
CDR3nt: TGCGCCAGCAGCTTGGAGGGGGTGACTAATGAAAAACTGTTTTTT
CDR3aa: CASSLEGVTNEKLFF

j_gene: TRBJ2-7
abundance: .
d_gene: TRBD1
v_gene: TRBV29-1
CDR3nt: TGCAGCGTTGGGGGACAGGCCCACGAGCAGTACTTC
CDR3aa: CSVGGQAHEQYF

j_gene: TRBJ1-6
abundance: few
d_gene: TRBD1
v_gene: TRBV5-1
CDR3nt: TGCGCCAGCAGGGCTAGACAGGGCATGGATTCACCCCTCCACTTT
CDR3aa: CASRARQGMDSPLHF